Shown below are 28 T cell receptor beta chains from a single sample sequenced in a study of beta chain features in type 1 diabetes. Study-wide results and limits: When Type 1 diabetes patients were examined, their TCRB CDR3s proved moderately but significantly shorter in all four CD4+ subsets.

Reverse transcription of all isolated RNA meant that expressed TCRB transcripts were sequenced. The assay was immunoSEQ multiplex PCR, and TCRdb's table has in-frame clones only and misses some. The sample carries around 250,000 clones, approximately 14% recorded once. No antigen has been assigned to these receptors. Sequencing input: naive CD4+ T cells from blood. The receptor source for this set is a man under 40 with type 1 diabetes.

The gene calls are TRBV11-2 and TRBJ1-4; D gene unclear. The V gene's germline CDR1 is SGHAT and CDR2 FQNNGV. Trimming cost V 1 base and J 12 bases, with 18 bases left between them. There are 15 residues in the CDR3. CDR3 sequence (DNA): TGTGCCAGCAGCTTAGTCCCGGGTTTCTCTGAGGAACTGTTTTTT. This sequence encodes CASSLVPGFSEELFF.

V and J are TRBV5-1 and TRBJ2-7; TRBD1 matches 9 bases. With V trimmed by 5 bases and J by 3 bases, 9 bases remained unmatched. The germline V gene encodes CDR1 SGHRS and CDR2 YFSETQ. CDR3 length: 15 residues. The chain's CDR3 is CASRRLGTGIYEQYF. The CDR3 bases are TGCGCCAGCAGGCGCCTTGGGACAGGGATCTACGAGCAGTACTTC.

CDR3 region: CASSFMAANYGYTF. CDR3 DNA sequence: TGTGCCAGCAGCTTTATGGCAGCGAACTATGGCTACACCTTC. The chain couples TRBV11-2 to TRBJ1-2, with D hard to call. CDR1 is SGHAT and CDR2 is FQNNGV in the germline V gene. This CDR3 comprises 14 residues. Trimming left V 3 bases short and J 2 bases short, with 10 bases between.

This clone was picked up a small number of times. V and J are TRBV5-4 and TRBJ2-7; 14 bases fit TRBD2. Germline CDR1 is SGHNT and CDR2 is YYREEE (reference sequence). This CDR3 region has 16 residues. Losses at the gene ends were 1 base for V and 4 bases for J; bases not matched to a gene: 4. The CDR3 here is CASSLPGLAGEYEQYF. In DNA, the CDR3 is TGTGCCAGCAGCTTGCCGGGACTAGCGGGAGAATACGAGCAGTACTTC. Variable domain in full (rest from reference TRBV5-4 and TRBJ2-7): ETGVTQSPTHLIKTRGQQVTLRCSSQSGHNTVSWYQQALGQGPQFIFQYYREEENGRGNFPPRFSGLQFPNYSSELNVNALELDDSALYLCASSLPGLAGEYEQYFGPGTRLTVT.

This clone was counted only a few times. This chain links TRBV10-3 with TRBJ2-5, with TRBD2 identical over 7 bases. CDR3 length equals 14 residues. V trimming: 3 bases; J trimming: 4 bases; junction bases outside the gene matches: 5. CDR1 ENHRY and CDR2 SYGVKD come from the germline V gene. The CDR3 loop is CAISDRLALETQYF. The CDR3 DNA reads TGTGCCATCAGTGATCGACTAGCCTTAGAGACCCAGTACTTC.

V gene TRBV6-5 combines with J gene TRBJ1-3, with D perhaps TRBD1 (5 bases). Germline CDR1 reads MNHEY; CDR2 reads SVGAGI. The CDR3 contains 13 residues. V was trimmed by 6 bases and J by 2 bases, leaving 8 bases between them. The CDR3 coding sequence is TGTGCCAGCAGCGGGACTCCTGGAAACACCATATATTTT. Translated: CASSGTPGNTIYF.

V is TRBV7-2 and J is TRBJ1-5; TRBD1 aligns across 10 bases. This CDR3 has 16 amino acids. CDR1 is SGHTA and CDR2 is FQGNSA in the germline V gene. V lost 5 bases, J lost 0 bases, and 4 bases stayed unmatched. The CDR3 region has the DNA TGTGCCAGCAGCGCCGACAGGGGGCGTAGCAATCAGCCCCAGCATTTT. Protein product: CASSADRGRSNQPQHF.

The gene calls are TRBV30 and TRBJ1-5; 9 positions match TRBD1. The V gene end was trimmed by 2 bases and the J gene end by 4 bases; junction bases not matched to a gene: 6. CDR1 and CDR2 from the germline V gene are GTSNPN and SVGIG (reference sequence). The CDR3 spans 15 residues. CDR3 nucleotide sequence: TGTGCCTGGAGTCAACCGGGACAGGGTAATCAGCCCCAGCATTTT. Its protein product is CAWSQPGQGNQPQHF. The variable domain in full, with the rest retrieved from reference TRBV30 and TRBJ1-5, is SQTIHQWPATLVQPVGSPLSLECTVEGTSNPNLYWYRQAAGRGLQLLFYSVGIGQISSEVPQNLSASRPQDRQFILSSKKLLLSDSGFYLCAWSQPGQGNQPQHFGDGTRLSIL.

The gene calls are TRBV19 and TRBJ1-1; no firm D call. V shed 5 bases and J shed 1 base, with 14 bases lying between them. The CDR3 runs 15 residues. Germline CDR1 LNHDA, CDR2 SQIVND (reference sequence). The CDR3 region is CASSSPLWANTEAFF. For the CDR3, the DNA is TGTGCCAGTAGTTCCCCTCTTTGGGCGAACACTGAAGCTTTCTTT.

The chain couples TRBV30 to TRBJ1-2, with D maybe TRBD1 (6 bases). V was pared by 2 bases and J by 5 bases, with 15 bases between. This CDR3 region has 14 residues. From germline, CDR1 is GTSNPN and CDR2 SVGIG (reference sequence). Written as DNA, the CDR3 is TGTGCCTGGAGTCACCCTGACAGGCTGTATGGCTACACCTTC. It encodes CAWSHPDRLYGYTF.

The chain is built from TRBV11-2 and TRBJ2-2; D gene unclear. The CDR3 sequence is 14 residues long. Trimming stripped 0 bases from V and 3 bases from J, with 5 bases between. Germline CDR1 reads SGHAT; CDR2 reads FQNNGV. DNA of the CDR3: TGTGCCAGCAGCTTAGATCCGGACACCGGGGAGCTGTTTTTT. It yields the protein CASSLDPDTGELFF.

A few counts support this clone. V gene TRBV5-1 combines with J gene TRBJ1-1, with 7 bases aligning to TRBD1. Germline CDR1 SGHRS, CDR2 YFSETQ. This CDR3 contains 13 residues. After removal of 4 bases from V and 6 bases from J, the junction contained 6 bases not matched to a gene. As DNA, the CDR3 is TGCGCCAGCAGCCCGGGGACAGTCTCTGAAGCTTTCTTT. It is translated as CASSPGTVSEAFF. The full variable domain, completed using reference TRBV5-1 and TRBJ1-1, is KAGVTQTPRYLIKTRGQQVTLSCSPISGHRSVSWYQQTPGQGLQFLFEYFSETQRNKGNFPGRFSGRQFSNSRSEMNVSTLELGDSALYLCASSPGTVSEAFFGQGTRLTVV.

This clone has more than one count but fewer than ten. The chain links TRBV7-9 to TRBJ2-2; TRBD1 matches 9 bases. V lost 5 bases, J lost 7 bases, and 11 bases stayed unmatched. CDR1 SEHNR and CDR2 FQNEAQ come from the germline V gene (reference sequence). The CDR3 loop spans 16 amino acids. The CDR3: CASSTHGGQGIGELFF. DNA of the CDR3: TGTGCCAGCAGCACCCATGGGGGACAGGGAATCGGGGAGCTGTTTTTT.

There are a few counts of this clone. This chain joins TRBV5-4 and TRBJ1-1; unclear D gene. The CDR3 totals 14 residues. Trimming removed 0 bases from V and 6 bases from J, with 12 bases in between. CDR1 and CDR2 (germline): SGHNT, YYREEE (reference sequence). The CDR3 sequence is CASSLGPARAEAFF. The CDR3 DNA is TGTGCCAGCAGCTTGGGTCCTGCTCGGGCTGAAGCTTTCTTT.

The rearrangement joins TRBV5-1 to TRBJ1-1; perhaps TRBD1 as D (6 bases). Trimming cost V 0 bases and J 0 bases, with 9 bases left between them. Germline V CDR1 and CDR2: SGHRS, YFSETQ. The CDR3 covers 15 residues. The CDR3 region has the DNA TGCGCCAGCAGCTTGGATGGGGGCCTGAACACTGAAGCTTTCTTT. Protein sequence: CASSLDGGLNTEAFF.

The chain joins TRBV18 to TRBJ1-5; no definite D call. This CDR3 is built from 13 residues. Germline CDR1 and CDR2: KGHSH and LQKENI. The ends were cut back, 5 bases at V and 9 bases at J, with 14 bases in the middle. This chain's CDR3 is CASSFGNLGPQHF. CDR3 nucleotide sequence: TGTGCCAGCTCATTCGGTAACCTAGGGCCCCAGCATTTT.

The chain employs TRBV19 and TRBJ1-5; D unresolved. V dropped 5 bases and J dropped 4 bases, with 6 bases sitting between them. Germline CDR1 is LNHDA and CDR2 is SQIVND (reference sequence). This CDR3 region has 12 residues. In DNA form, the CDR3 reads TGTGCCAGTAGTTTCTCGAATCAGCCCCAGCATTTT. Translation: CASSFSNQPQHF.

This clone has a handful of counts. The CDR3: CASSPSENQPQHF. CDR3 nucleotides: TGTGCCAGCTCACCTAGCGAAAATCAGCCCCAGCATTTT. V is TRBV18 and J is TRBJ1-5; D call uncertain. CDR3 length equals 13 residues. Germline CDR1 and CDR2: KGHSH and LQKENI. Trimming stripped 3 bases from V and 4 bases from J, with 7 bases between.

The chain combines TRBV4-2 with TRBJ1-4; D unclear. The CDR3 runs 15 residues. V dropped 0 bases and J dropped 8 bases, with 13 bases sitting between them. Per germline, CDR1 LGHNA and CDR2 YNFKEQ. The CDR3 sequence is CASSQDEGAKEKLFF. The CDR3 bases are TGTGCCAGCAGCCAAGATGAAGGAGCGAAGGAAAAACTGTTTTTT.

The chain has TRBV7-2 and TRBJ1-2; 7 bases line up with TRBD1. Germline-derived CDR1 and CDR2 are SGHTA and FQGNSA. The V and J ends lost 5 bases and 7 bases, in that order; junction bases with no gene match: 13. This CDR3 spans 15 amino acids. The CDR3 protein is CASSPTTGWDVGYTF. CDR3 bases: TGTGCCAGCAGCCCTACGACAGGGTGGGATGTTGGCTACACCTTC.

The table lists this clone with a few counts. The J gene is TRBJ1-6, the V gene TRBV2, with TRBD1 as a possible D gene (5 bases). Between the trimmed V and J ends, which lost 7 bases and 9 bases, there was a span of 13 bases. Looked up from germline, CDR1 is SNHLY and CDR2 is FYNNEI. CDR3 size: 13 residues. CDR3 amino acids: CASMSGAPSPLHF. Written as DNA, the CDR3 is TGTGCCAGCATGAGCGGGGCCCCTTCACCCCTCCACTTT.

This clone was counted between two and nine times. This chain uses TRBV27 with TRBJ2-1; TRBD1 might be the D (6 bases). The ends were cut back, 8 bases at V and 4 bases at J, with 15 bases in the middle. Germline lookup yields CDR1 MNHEY and CDR2 SMNVEV (reference sequence). The CDR3 has 14 amino acids. Written as DNA, the CDR3 is TGTGCCAGCGCGGAACAGGGTATTTACAATGAGCAGTTCTTC. Translated: CASAEQGIYNEQFF.

V is TRBV7-2 and J is TRBJ2-1; TRBD1 matches 8 bases. J gave up 3 bases and V 5 bases, and 6 bases lay outside the gene matches. Germline loops: CDR1 SGHTA, CDR2 FQGNSA. The CDR3 has 15 residues. As DNA, the CDR3 is TGTGCCAGCAGCCCTCAGGGGGCCCACTACAATGAGCAGTTCTTC. Amino acid sequence: CASSPQGAHYNEQFF.

The chain is built from TRBV18 and TRBJ2-1; a possible D gene is TRBD1 (6 bases). The CDR3 contains 18 residues. Deletions cut 0 bases from V and 2 bases from J, with 17 bases between. Germline values: CDR1 KGHSH, CDR2 LQKENI. CDR3 in DNA: TGTGCCAGCTCACCACCGCCGGCAGGGGACCTACCCTACAATGAGCAGTTCTTC. Amino acids: CASSPPPAGDLPYNEQFF.

This clone was found a few times. The rearrangement links TRBV6-5 to TRBJ1-2; tentatively, D is TRBD1 (6 bases). The CDR3 spans 14 residues. Trimming took off 4 bases at V and 6 bases at J, with 15 bases between the two ends. Germline-derived CDR1 and CDR2 are MNHEY and SVGAGI. The CDR3 spells CASSLGQGMHGYTF. The DNA for the CDR3 is TGTGCCAGCAGTTTGGGGCAGGGGATGCATGGCTACACCTTC.

This clone occurred a few times. This chain joins TRBV4-1 and TRBJ2-2; TRBD1 matches at 8 bases. This CDR3 is built from 16 residues. The J segment lost 5 bases and the V segment lost 0 bases, leaving 5 bases of the junction unmatched. CDR1 is MGHRA, CDR2 YSYEKL, per germline. The CDR3 DNA follows: TGCGCCAGCAGCCAAGATTTGGACAGGGTAACCGGGGAGCTGTTTTTT. Translating gives CASSQDLDRVTGELFF.

The J gene is TRBJ2-6, the V gene TRBV19; 7 positions match TRBD2. In germline, CDR1 is LNHDA, CDR2 SQIVND (reference sequence). This CDR3 is 16 amino acids long. The V and J ends lost 9 bases and 3 bases, in that order; junction bases with no gene match: 11. CDR3 loop: CASSLGGRSGANVLTF. CDR3 nucleotides: TGTGCCAGCAGCCTCGGCGGGAGAAGTGGGGCCAACGTCCTGACTTTC.

This chain connects TRBV6-1 to TRBJ2-2, with a tentative D call TRBD2 (6 bases). Germline V gives CDR1 MNHNS, CDR2 SASEGT. V was cut by 8 bases and J by 2 bases, with 9 bases left in between. This CDR3 has 13 amino acids. The DNA of the CDR3 is TGTGCCAGCCTCGGGAGTAACACCGGGGAGCTGTTTTTT. This codes for CASLGSNTGELFF.